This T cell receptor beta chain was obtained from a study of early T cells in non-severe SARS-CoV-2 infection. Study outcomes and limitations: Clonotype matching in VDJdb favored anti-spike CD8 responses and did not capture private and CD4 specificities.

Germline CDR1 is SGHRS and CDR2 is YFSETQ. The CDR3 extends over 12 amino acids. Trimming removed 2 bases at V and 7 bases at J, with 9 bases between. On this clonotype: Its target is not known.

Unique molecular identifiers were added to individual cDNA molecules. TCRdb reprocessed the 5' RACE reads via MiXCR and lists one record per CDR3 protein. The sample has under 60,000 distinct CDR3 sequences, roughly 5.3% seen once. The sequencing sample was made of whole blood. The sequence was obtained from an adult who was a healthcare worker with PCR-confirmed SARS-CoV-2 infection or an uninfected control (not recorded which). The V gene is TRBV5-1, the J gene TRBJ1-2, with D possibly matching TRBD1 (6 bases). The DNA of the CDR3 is TGCGCCAGCAGCTTTGACAGGTCTGGCTACACCTTC. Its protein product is CASSFDRSGYTF.